This TCR beta chain comes out of a study of identical twins. Whole-study findings and limits: Part of the zero-insertion signal could reflect confounding by invariant MAIT and iNKT cells. Within beta out-of-frame sequences, the excess sharing observed between twins was weaker. For cord blood, abundant beta clonotypes had fewer insertions, unlike memory repertoires, which showed none. Model-predicted out-of-frame TCR alpha sharing fell below observed values in monozygotic twins.

On this clonotype itself: Its antigen is as yet unknown.

TCRdb independently ran MiXCR on the 5' RACE reads; one entry per CDR3 protein. The repertoire consists of 640,000 or so distinct CDR3 sequences, with 5.5% to 6.5% occurring once and the leading ten covering roughly 2%. Sequencing was performed on naive T cells sorted from blood. The source of this sequence is a man aged 18 to 29 in good health.

CDR3 loop: CASSLGGGTAPKGYTF. The CDR3 nucleotides are TGTGCCAGCAGCTTAGGCGGGGGGACGGCGCCTAAAGGCTACACCTTC. J is TRBJ1-2 and V is TRBV7-9, with D possibly TRBD1 on 5 matching bases. The CDR3 has 16 amino acids. Trimming shortened V by 1 base and J by 8 bases, and 20 bases separated the two germline ends. Per the germline V gene, CDR1 is SEHNR and CDR2 is FQNEAQ (reference sequence).